This entry concerns a single T cell receptor beta chain. The record originates from a study of CD8 T cells in Susac syndrome. When the RNA was reverse transcribed, random hexamers were used with an input of 0.5 to 1 ug. TCRdb itself ran the immunoSEQ multiplex PCR reads through MiXCR, one entry per CDR3 protein. The sample includes roughly 120,000 distinct CDR3 sequences, roughly 94% of them seen just once. The V and J ends lost 2 bases and 1 base respectively, with 3 bases between them. There are 13 residues in the CDR3. Germline lookup yields CDR1 DFQATT and CDR2 SNEGSKA (reference sequence). This TCR was recovered from a human donor with multiple sclerosis. Sequenced input: CD4+ T cells from PBMCs. The chain combines TRBV20-1 with TRBJ2-6; D is ambiguous. The CDR3, as DNA: TGCAGTGCTAGATGGTCTGGGGCCAACGTCCTGACTTTC. This encodes CSARWSGANVLTF.